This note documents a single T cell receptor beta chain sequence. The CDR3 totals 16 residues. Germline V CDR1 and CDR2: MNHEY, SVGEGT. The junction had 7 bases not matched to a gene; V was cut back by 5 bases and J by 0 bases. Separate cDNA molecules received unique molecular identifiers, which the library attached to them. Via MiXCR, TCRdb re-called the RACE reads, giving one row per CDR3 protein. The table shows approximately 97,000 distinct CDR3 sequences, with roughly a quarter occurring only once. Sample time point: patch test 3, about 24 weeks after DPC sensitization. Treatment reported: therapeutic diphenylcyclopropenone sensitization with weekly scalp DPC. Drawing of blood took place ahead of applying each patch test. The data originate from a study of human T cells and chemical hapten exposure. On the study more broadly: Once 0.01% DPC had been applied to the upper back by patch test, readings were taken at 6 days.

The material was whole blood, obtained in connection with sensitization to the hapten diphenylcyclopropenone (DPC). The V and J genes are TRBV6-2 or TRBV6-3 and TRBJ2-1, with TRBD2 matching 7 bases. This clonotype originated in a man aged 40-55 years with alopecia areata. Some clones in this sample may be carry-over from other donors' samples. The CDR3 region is CASSRLAASSYNEQFF. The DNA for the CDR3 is TGTGCCAGCAGTCGGCTAGCGGCCAGCTCCTACAATGAGCAGTTCTTC.